These 24 T cell receptor beta chains share one sample of origin, sequenced in a study of T cell changes during pregnancy in multiple sclerosis. Some clones are missing from TCRdb's copy, which holds only in-frame ones; the method was immunoSEQ multiplex PCR. The table lists around 70,000 clones, about 90% of them singletons. Sequencing was performed on peripheral blood, taken after pregnancy. Every receptor here comes from a female donor with multiple sclerosis, enrolled in a pregnancy study.

This rearrangement joins TRBV5-4 to TRBJ2-7, with a tentative D call TRBD1 (6 bases). This CDR3 has 13 amino acids. CDR1 SGHNT and CDR2 YYREEE come from the germline V gene (reference sequence). The V gene lost 0 bases and the J gene lost 3 bases, with 7 bases spanning the gap. CDR3 in amino acids: CASSLVDSYEQYF. Written as DNA, the CDR3 is TGTGCCAGCAGCTTGGTGGACAGCTACGAGCAGTACTTC.

This chain uses TRBV19 with TRBJ2-1, with 7 positions matching TRBD1. Germline V gives CDR1 LNHDA, CDR2 SQIVND (reference sequence). This CDR3 is 15 amino acids long. Trimming at V came to 4 bases and at J to 0 bases, leaving 3 bases not matched to a gene. Here the CDR3 DNA reads TGTGCCAGTAGTACGACAGGGAGCTCCTACAATGAGCAGTTCTTC. This sequence encodes CASSTTGSSYNEQFF.

This clone has a single count. The J gene is TRBJ2-7, the V gene TRBV19; 11 bases are a match to TRBD2. The CDR3 extends over 16 amino acids. J lost 0 bases, V lost 5 bases, and 6 bases had no gene match. Germline CDR1 is LNHDA and CDR2 is SQIVND (reference sequence). CDR3 sequence (DNA): TGTGCCAGTAGTGGGACTAGCGGAAGGAGCTCCTACGAGCAGTACTTC. Its protein is CASSGTSGRSSYEQYF.

This clone was counted once. The chain recombines TRBV6-6 with TRBJ2-5; 8 bases agree with TRBD1. V was clipped by 2 bases and J by 5 bases; unmatched bases: 7. The CDR3 length is 15 residues. Looked up from germline, CDR1 is MNHNY and CDR2 is SVGAGI (reference sequence). The CDR3 loop is CASSYHTGGVETQYF. The CDR3 DNA follows: TGTGCCAGCAGTTACCATACAGGGGGTGTTGAGACCCAGTACTTC.

The gene calls are TRBV2 and TRBJ1-2; no definite D call. Trimming cost V 1 base and J 4 bases, with 7 bases left between them. The germline V gene has CDR1 SNHLY and CDR2 FYNNEI. The CDR3 sequence is 13 residues long. CDR3 region: CASSEGATYGYTF. CDR3 DNA sequence: TGTGCCAGCAGTGAAGGGGCAACCTATGGCTACACCTTC.

The chain uses TRBV5-4 and TRBJ2-1; no clear D gene. This CDR3 spans 15 amino acids. The V gene lost 2 bases and the J gene lost 4 bases, with 13 bases spanning the gap. Per germline, CDR1 SGHNT and CDR2 YYREEE (reference sequence). The CDR3 region is CASSFGGGAYNEQFF. DNA for the CDR3: TGTGCCAGCAGCTTTGGTGGCGGAGCGTACAATGAGCAGTTCTTC.

The rearrangement uses TRBV5-1 and TRBJ2-1; 10 bases are a match to TRBD2. V lost 0 bases, J lost 9 bases, and 3 bases stayed unmatched. This CDR3 region has 14 residues. Looked up from germline, CDR1 is SGHRS and CDR2 is YFSETQ. The CDR3 DNA reads as TGCGCCAGCAGCTTGGCTAGCGGGAGTGGTGAGCAGTTCTTC. Amino acid sequence: CASSLASGSGEQFF.

CDR3 residues: CASSYSAGEAYEQYF. The CDR3 bases are TGTGCCAGCAGTTACTCAGCGGGAGAAGCCTACGAGCAGTACTTC. V is TRBV6-5 and J is TRBJ2-7, with 8 bases that match TRBD2. The CDR3 covers 15 residues. Germline CDR1 is MNHEY and CDR2 is SVGAGI. After removal of 0 bases from V and 2 bases from J, the junction contained 3 bases not matched to a gene.

V usage is TRBV7-3 and J usage is TRBJ2-7; 8 bases agree with TRBD1. Germline V gene data show CDR1 as SGHTA and CDR2 as FQGTGA. Unmatched junction bases numbered 10, after V lost 4 bases and J lost 2 bases. This CDR3 has 16 residues. The CDR3 region has the DNA TGTGCCAGCAGCTCGACGGAGGCGGGACAGGCCTACGAGCAGTACTTC. Translated: CASSSTEAGQAYEQYF.

The chain joins TRBV28 to TRBJ2-7, with D unresolved. Looked up from germline, CDR1 is MDHEN and CDR2 is SYDVKM. With 0 bases removed from V and 0 bases from J, the gap between germline ends came to 6 bases. The CDR3 contains 14 residues. The CDR3 nucleotides read TGTGCCAGCAGTTTATGGGGCAGCTCCTACGAGCAGTACTTC. It yields the protein CASSLWGSSYEQYF.

This clone was picked up one time. V gene TRBV30 combines with J gene TRBJ2-7; D is uncertain. Trimming removed 4 bases from V and 0 bases from J, with 4 bases in between. The length of the CDR3 is 11 residues. Per germline, CDR1 GTSNPN and CDR2 SVGIG (reference sequence). CDR3 region: CAWTDSYEQYF. CDR3 nucleotides: TGTGCCTGGACAGACTCCTACGAGCAGTACTTC.

This clone showed up just once. V is TRBV28 and J is TRBJ1-4; D unclear. Germline CDR1 and CDR2: MDHEN and SYDVKM. This CDR3 region has 14 residues. With 4 bases removed from V and 7 bases from J, the gap between germline ends came to 13 bases. This chain's CDR3 is CASSSLEDFEKLFF. CDR3 sequence (DNA): TGTGCCAGCAGTTCTTTAGAAGATTTTGAAAAACTGTTTTTT.

This clone was detected only once. This chain links TRBV11-2 with TRBJ1-2; D uncertain. The CDR3 totals 17 residues. The V gene lost 4 bases and the J gene lost 4 bases, with 22 bases spanning the gap. The germline gives CDR1 SGHAT, CDR2 FQNNGV. CDR3 in DNA: TGTGCCAGCAGCTCCTTGCCCCGTGGGCGTTACATCTATGGCTACACCTTC. As protein: CASSSLPRGRYIYGYTF. Using reference TRBV11-2 and TRBJ1-2 for the parts outside the CDR3, the full variable domain is EAGVAQSPRYKIIEKRQSVAFWCNPISGHATLYWYQQILGQGPKLLIQFQNNGVVDDSQLPKDRFSAERLKGVDSTLKIQPAKLEDSAVYLCASSSLPRGRYIYGYTFGSGTRLTVV.

The V and J genes are TRBV5-1 and TRBJ2-7; 15 bases line up with TRBD2. The ends lost 0 bases at V and 3 bases at J; junction bases unmatched: 4. This CDR3 comprises 17 residues. The V gene's germline CDR1 is SGHRS and CDR2 YFSETQ. DNA of the CDR3: TGCGCCAGCAGCTTGGGGACTAGCGGGAGGGCCGGCTACGAGCAGTACTTC. This gives the protein CASSLGTSGRAGYEQYF. The complete variable domain, with remaining parts taken from reference TRBV5-1 and TRBJ2-7, reads KAGVTQTPRYLIKTRGQQVTLSCSPISGHRSVSWYQQTPGQGLQFLFEYFSETQRNKGNFPGRFSGRQFSNSRSEMNVSTLELGDSALYLCASSLGTSGRAGYEQYFGPGTRLTVT.

The table lists this clone with a count of one. The V and J genes are TRBV30 and TRBJ2-2; 7 nucleotides agree with TRBD1. Looked up from germline, CDR1 is GTSNPN and CDR2 is SVGIG (reference sequence). V lost 3 bases, J lost 4 bases, and 8 bases stayed unmatched. The CDR3 runs to 15 residues. In nucleotides, the CDR3 is TGTGCCTGGAGGGCGAGGGGGCATTTCACCGGGGAGCTGTTTTTT. Its translation is CAWRARGHFTGELFF.

The gene calls are TRBV5-1 and TRBJ2-2, with a possible D match to TRBD1 (6 bases). This CDR3 has 17 residues. CDR1 is SGHRS, CDR2 YFSETQ, per germline. The V end lost 5 bases, the J end lost 0 bases, and 17 bases lay between the germline ends. The CDR3 region has the DNA TGCGCCAGCAGACAGACCAGGGGAAACGCGAACACCGGGGAGCTGTTTTTT. Translating it yields CASRQTRGNANTGELFF.

This clone was recorded a few times. The V and J genes are TRBV11-2 and TRBJ1-1; D is ambiguous. CDR1 is SGHAT, CDR2 FQNNGV, per germline. Deletions cut 5 bases from V and 7 bases from J, with 14 bases between. The CDR3 has 13 residues. The CDR3 reads CASSPRQRGEAFF. CDR3 coding DNA: TGTGCCAGCAGCCCTCGACAACGGGGTGAAGCTTTCTTT.

The chain is built from TRBV11-2 and TRBJ2-2; no clear D gene. The V end lost 1 base, the J end lost 3 bases, and 6 bases lay between the germline ends. Per the germline V gene, CDR1 is SGHAT and CDR2 is FQNNGV. CDR3 length equals 14 residues. The CDR3 loop reads CASSLVRDTGELFF. CDR3 nucleotides: TGTGCCAGCAGCTTAGTTAGAGACACCGGGGAGCTGTTTTTT. Variable domain in full (rest from reference TRBV11-2 and TRBJ2-2): EAGVAQSPRYKIIEKRQSVAFWCNPISGHATLYWYQQILGQGPKLLIQFQNNGVVDDSQLPKDRFSAERLKGVDSTLKIQPAKLEDSAVYLCASSLVRDTGELFFGEGSRLTVL.

The chain employs TRBV28 and TRBJ1-5; maybe TRBD1 (6 bases). CDR3 length: 14 amino acids. V shed 6 bases and J shed 3 bases, with 12 bases lying between them. Germline CDR1 MDHEN, CDR2 SYDVKM. The CDR3 sequence is CASRLGTLNQPQHF. CDR3 DNA: TGTGCCAGCAGGCTGGGGACACTCAATCAGCCCCAGCATTTT.

The chain couples TRBV2 to TRBJ1-1; TRBD1 is a possible D gene (5 bases). Trimming shortened V by 6 bases and J by 1 base, and 15 bases separated the two germline ends. This CDR3 has 15 residues. CDR1 is SNHLY, CDR2 FYNNEI, per germline. CDR3 amino acids: CASRGEVVGNTEAFF. The CDR3 DNA reads as TGTGCCAGCAGGGGGGAGGTGGTCGGGAACACTGAAGCTTTCTTT.

J is TRBJ2-7 and V is TRBV5-6, with D possibly being TRBD1 (6 bases). There are 15 residues in the CDR3. V lost 4 bases and J lost 4, with 18 bases in between. The germline V gene encodes CDR1 SGHDT and CDR2 YYEEEE. The CDR3 loop is CASSPVGQGSYEQYF. The DNA of the CDR3 is TGTGCCAGCAGCCCGGTAGGGCAGGGGAGTTACGAGCAGTACTTC. The variable domain in full, with the rest retrieved from reference TRBV5-6 and TRBJ2-7, is DAGVTQSPTHLIKTRGQQVTLRCSPKSGHDTVSWYQQALGQGPQFIFQYYEEEERQRGNFPDRFSGHQFPNYSSELNVNALLLGDSALYLCASSPVGQGSYEQYFGPGTRLTVT.

CDR3 DNA sequence: TGTGCCAGCAGTCCCCAACTCAACAGGGACCCCTACGAGCAGTACTTC. Protein sequence: CASSPQLNRDPYEQYF. The V and J genes are TRBV28 and TRBJ2-7; tentatively, D is TRBD1 (6 bases). The CDR3 extends over 16 amino acids. Germline V lookup: CDR1 MDHEN, CDR2 SYDVKM. V was shortened by 5 bases and J by 2 bases, with 19 bases between the two germline ends.

The gene calls are TRBV7-3 and TRBJ2-1; a possible D gene is TRBD2 (5 bases). This CDR3 is 20 amino acids long. Trimming took 0 bases from V and 3 from J, leaving 24 bases between them. Germline lookup yields CDR1 SGHTA and CDR2 FQGTGA. DNA for the CDR3: TGTGCCAGCAGCTTAACGCAAGGAGGCCTAGCCCCCCCCAACTACAATGAGCAGTTCTTC. Encoded protein: CASSLTQGGLAPPNYNEQFF. The complete variable domain, with remaining parts taken from reference TRBV7-3 and TRBJ2-1, reads GAGVSQTPSNKVTEKGKYVELRCDPISGHTALYWYRQSLGQGPEFLIYFQGTGAADDSGLPNDRFFAVRPEGSVSTLKIQRTERGDSAVYLCASSLTQGGLAPPNYNEQFFGPGTRLTVL.

The chain has TRBV7-3 and TRBJ2-3; 9 bases align to TRBD2. CDR1 and CDR2 from the germline V gene are SGHTA and FQGTGA. Trimming took 3 bases from V and 1 from J; bases not matched to a gene: 2. The CDR3 length is 15 residues. CDR3 in amino acids: CASSFAGGGTDTQYF. As DNA, the CDR3 is TGTGCCAGCAGCTTCGCGGGAGGGGGCACAGATACGCAGTATTTT.